These 25 T cell receptor beta chains were sequenced from one sample in a study of blood T cell repertoires in COVID-19. Clones were read by immunoSEQ multiplex PCR, and TCRdb kept only the in-frame ones, dropping some. The sample lists about 380,000 clones, 85% to 90% occurring once. The sample consisted of PBMCs or T cells enriched from blood (not recorded which). Receptors were obtained from a woman under 30 who had recovered from COVID-19.

The gene calls are TRBV25-1 and TRBJ1-2; weak D call: TRBD1 (6 bases). Trimming cost V 4 bases and J 4 bases, with 16 bases left between them. The germline CDR1 and CDR2 sequences are MGHDK and SYGVNS. The CDR3 is 15 residues long. DNA of the CDR3: TGTGCCAGCAGTGGAACCAACAGGGCAACCTATGGCTACACCTTC. Translated, it gives CASSGTNRATYGYTF.

This chain links TRBV11-2 with TRBJ1-3; D is uncertain. Trimming removed 0 bases at V and 9 bases at J, with 12 bases between. Germline V CDR1 and CDR2: SGHAT, FQNNGV. The CDR3 totals 14 residues. In DNA form, the CDR3 reads TGTGCCAGCAGCTTAGATCCGGGATGGGGCACCATATATTTT. Its translation: CASSLDPGWGTIYF.

The V gene is TRBV2, the J gene TRBJ2-2, with D tentatively TRBD1 (5 bases). V was clipped by 4 bases and J by 5 bases, with 14 bases between them. This CDR3 is built from 15 residues. Germline CDR1 and CDR2: SNHLY and FYNNEI. CDR3 nucleotides: TGTGCCAGCAGTGTCCAGGGTCTTTCTACCGGGGAGCTGTTTTTT. Translating it yields CASSVQGLSTGELFF. The entire variable domain, with the rest obtained from reference TRBV2 and TRBJ2-2, is as follows: EPEVTQTPSHQVTQMGQEVILRCVPISNHLYFYWYRQILGQKVEFLVSFYNNEISEKSEIFDDQFSVERPDGSNFTLKIRSTKLEDSAMYFCASSVQGLSTGELFFGEGSRLTVL.

On this clone itself: Other nucleotide sequences in the sample specify the same CDR3. The chain couples TRBV3-1 (or the pseudogene TRBV3-2) to TRBJ1-2; D is undetermined. Between the trimmed V and J ends, which lost 1 base and 5 bases, there was a span of 5 bases. Germline CDR1 reads LGHDT; CDR2 reads YNNKEL (reference sequence). This CDR3 has 12 amino acids. The DNA of the CDR3 is TGTGCCAGCAGCCAAGTCGGTTATGGCTACACCTTC. Translation: CASSQVGYGYTF.

This chain connects TRBV24-1 to TRBJ2-3; the D gene is possibly TRBD2 (6 bases). V shed 10 bases and J shed 8 bases, with 15 bases lying between them. The V gene's germline CDR1 is KGHDR and CDR2 SFDVKD. This CDR3 contains 12 residues. The CDR3 protein is CATAGTSGTQYF. CDR3 in DNA: TGTGCCACAGCCGGGACTTCGGGTACGCAGTATTTT.

The chain is built from TRBV6-5 and TRBJ1-1; 7 positions agree with TRBD1. The CDR3 is 14 residues long. Germline V gene lookup returns CDR1 MNHEY and CDR2 SVGAGI. V was pared by 4 bases and J by 4 bases, with 6 bases of the junction left unmatched. The CDR3 loop reads CASSLGGKGTEAFF. The DNA for the CDR3 is TGTGCCAGCAGTTTAGGGGGCAAGGGCACTGAAGCTTTCTTT.

The rearrangement links TRBV2 to TRBJ1-2; no clear D. The CDR3 spans 12 residues. CDR1 is SNHLY and CDR2 is FYNNEI in the germline V gene. V gave up 8 bases and J gave up 6 bases, with 13 bases separating them. The CDR3 nucleotides are TGTGCCAGCCCACGACTACCGGATGGCTACACCTTC. Protein: CASPRLPDGYTF.

This clone was counted a few times. This chain joins TRBV7-8 and TRBJ2-7; 8 bases fit TRBD1. V was pared by 4 bases and J by 1 base, with 6 bases of the junction left unmatched. Germline lookup yields CDR1 SGHVS and CDR2 FQNEAQ. This CDR3 spans 15 amino acids. CDR3 region: CASSYGTGYSYEQYF. The CDR3 DNA reads as TGTGCCAGCAGCTACGGGACAGGCTATTCCTACGAGCAGTACTTC. The full variable domain, its missing parts supplied by reference TRBV7-8 and TRBJ2-7, is GAGVSQSPRYKVAKRGQDVALRCDPISGHVSLFWYQQALGQGPEFLTYFQNEAQLDKSGLPSDRFFAERPEGSVSTLKIQRTQQEDSAVYLCASSYGTGYSYEQYFGPGTRLTVT.

The J gene is TRBJ1-2, the V gene TRBV19; D is unresolved. Germline V gene lookup returns CDR1 LNHDA and CDR2 SQIVND (reference sequence). The CDR3 sequence is 15 residues long. The V and J ends lost 3 bases and 4 bases respectively, with 15 bases between them. CDR3 in amino acids: CASSIFLRARYGYTF. In DNA form, the CDR3 reads TGTGCCAGTAGTATCTTCCTCCGAGCTCGCTATGGCTACACCTTC.

The V gene is TRBV3-1 (or the pseudogene TRBV3-2), the J gene TRBJ1-3; 9 positions agree with TRBD1. V was pared by 5 bases and J by 5 bases, with 7 bases of the junction left unmatched. The V gene's germline CDR1 is LGHDT and CDR2 YNNKEL (reference sequence). CDR3 length equals 15 residues. CDR3: CASSFHGTGRNTIYF. The CDR3 nucleotides read TGTGCCAGCAGCTTTCACGGGACAGGGAGAAACACCATATATTTT.

This sequence joins TRBV5-4 and TRBJ2-7, with D possibly being TRBD2 (6 bases). Germline loops: CDR1 SGHNT, CDR2 YYREEE (reference sequence). With 0 bases removed from V and 4 bases from J, the gap between germline ends came to 8 bases. The CDR3 has 13 residues. DNA of the CDR3: TGTGCCAGCAGCTTGGTTGGGAGGTACGAGCAGTACTTC. Translation gives CASSLVGRYEQYF.

The V call is TRBV28, the J call TRBJ1-2; TRBD1 might be the D (5 bases). V dropped 5 bases and J dropped 3 bases, with 10 bases sitting between them. This CDR3 is built from 13 residues. Germline V CDR1 and CDR2: MDHEN, SYDVKM. CDR3 DNA sequence: TGTGCCAGCAGTGCGGGGCATTACTATGGCTACACCTTC. It specifies CASSAGHYYGYTF.

This chain uses TRBV19 with TRBJ2-7; TRBD1 matches 11 bases. V lost 5 bases, J lost 3 bases, and 6 bases stayed unmatched. The germline CDR1 and CDR2 sequences are LNHDA and SQIVND (reference sequence). The CDR3 is made up of 15 amino acids. CDR3 bases: TGTGCCAGTAGTTCGGCCGGGACAGGGGGCTACGAGCAGTACTTC. Its translation: CASSSAGTGGYEQYF. Using reference TRBV19 and TRBJ2-7 for the parts outside the CDR3, the full variable domain is DGGITQSPKYLFRKEGQNVTLSCEQNLNHDAMYWYRQDPGQGLRLIYYSQIVNDFQKGDIAEGYSVSREKKESFPLTVTSAQKNPTAFYLCASSSAGTGGYEQYFGPGTRLTVT.

This chain connects TRBV25-1 to TRBJ1-2; 8 bases align to TRBD1. With 3 bases clipped from V and 4 bases from J, the junction kept 4 bases outside the gene matches. The CDR3 is 14 residues long. Germline V gene sequence: CDR1 MGHDK, CDR2 SYGVNS. The CDR3 reads CASSEWDRSYGYTF. The CDR3 nucleotides are TGTGCCAGCAGTGAGTGGGACAGGAGCTATGGCTACACCTTC.

The V gene is TRBV24-1, the J gene TRBJ1-5; TRBD1 matches at 12 bases. J gave up 9 bases and V 5 bases, and 7 bases lay outside the gene matches. The CDR3 sequence is 15 residues long. Germline V gene sequence: CDR1 KGHDR, CDR2 SFDVKD. The CDR3 protein is CATSAGGQGALPQHF. CDR3 bases: TGTGCCACCAGTGCGGGGGGACAGGGGGCCCTGCCCCAGCATTTT.

This clone was counted only a few times. The rearrangement uses TRBV28 and TRBJ2-7, with unresolved D. The CDR3 totals 13 residues. V lost 3 bases, J lost 6 bases, and 12 bases lay in between. The germline gives CDR1 MDHEN, CDR2 SYDVKM. CDR3 loop: CASSFGPRSEQYF. The CDR3 nucleotides read TGTGCCAGCAGTTTCGGTCCTAGGAGCGAGCAGTACTTC.

The chain has TRBV28 and TRBJ1-2, with D tentatively TRBD1 (5 bases). Germline V gives CDR1 MDHEN, CDR2 SYDVKM. The V and J ends lost 5 bases and 6 bases respectively, with 19 bases between them. CDR3 length equals 15 residues. The CDR3 sequence: CASSPRGGVADGYTF. DNA of the CDR3: TGTGCCAGCAGTCCCCGCGGGGGTGTGGCGGATGGCTACACCTTC.

This clone was found many times. The chain has TRBV4-2 and TRBJ2-3; 7 bases line up with TRBD1. This CDR3 region has 15 residues. The junction had 4 bases not matched to a gene; V was cut back by 0 bases and J by 4 bases. The germline gives CDR1 LGHNA, CDR2 YNFKEQ. As DNA, the CDR3 is TGTGCCAGCAGCCAAGATGAAGGGGGCGCAGATACGCAGTATTTT. Translation gives CASSQDEGGADTQYF.

The rearrangement joins TRBV7-6 to TRBJ2-7; maybe TRBD2 (6 bases). With 3 bases removed from V and 5 bases from J, the gap between germline ends came to 17 bases. Germline V gene data show CDR1 as SGHVS and CDR2 as FNYEAQ. This CDR3 spans 15 amino acids. DNA of the CDR3: TGTGCCAGCAGCTTCGAAGCGGGTCTACTCCACGAGCAGTACTTC. Translated, it gives CASSFEAGLLHEQYF.

The gene calls are TRBV5-1 and TRBJ2-2; D is perhaps TRBD1 (6 bases). The CDR3 runs 15 residues. Germline V gives CDR1 SGHRS, CDR2 YFSETQ. The V gene lost 0 bases and the J gene lost 3 bases, with 9 bases spanning the gap. CDR3 amino acids: CASSLEGQYTGELFF. DNA of the CDR3: TGCGCCAGCAGCTTGGAAGGACAGTACACCGGGGAGCTGTTTTTT.

V usage is TRBV5-4 and J usage is TRBJ2-3; D not resolved. V lost 0 bases, J lost 4 bases, and 18 bases lay in between. The CDR3 is 17 residues long. CDR1 and CDR2 (germline): SGHNT, YYREEE (reference sequence). CDR3 bases: TGTGCCAGCAGCTTGGGGGCAGAGTCTCTAAAGGCAGATACGCAGTATTTT. This codes for CASSLGAESLKADTQYF.

A few counts support this clone. In DNA, the CDR3 is TGTGCCAGCAGCCAAGGGCAGATTGAATATGGCTACACCTTC. Translated, it gives CASSQGQIEYGYTF. The chain links TRBV3-1 (or the pseudogene TRBV3-2) to TRBJ1-2; D not resolved. The V end lost 1 base, the J end lost 5 bases, and 11 bases lay between the germline ends. Germline V CDR1 and CDR2: LGHDT, YNNKEL (reference sequence). The CDR3 contains 14 residues.

The rearrangement joins TRBV7-3 to TRBJ1-1, with 9 bases aligning to TRBD1. The CDR3 spans 15 residues. With 5 bases clipped from V and 3 bases from J, the junction kept 7 bases outside the gene matches. Germline CDR1 is SGHTA and CDR2 is FQGTGA. This CDR3 is CASSLPTGGDTEAFF. CDR3 nucleotides: TGTGCCAGCAGCCTGCCGACAGGGGGTGACACTGAAGCTTTCTTT.

This chain uses TRBV27 with TRBJ1-1, with D tentatively TRBD1 (5 bases). CDR3 length: 14 amino acids. Germline V gene data show CDR1 as MNHEY and CDR2 as SMNVEV (reference sequence). Deletions cut 11 bases from V and 2 bases from J, with 18 bases between. Here the CDR3 DNA reads TGTGCCGCCCACGCCTTTGGGGCAAACACTGAAGCTTTCTTT. It specifies CAAHAFGANTEAFF.

CDR3 in amino acids: CASSLINQQGRTEAFF. In DNA form, the CDR3 reads TGTGCCAGCAGCTTAATAAACCAACAGGGGCGCACTGAAGCTTTCTTT. V gene TRBV5-6 combines with J gene TRBJ1-1; 7 nucleotides line up with TRBD1. The V and J ends lost 2 bases and 4 bases, in that order; junction bases with no gene match: 11. This CDR3 has 16 amino acids. Germline-derived CDR1 and CDR2 are SGHDT and YYEEEE.